The 13 T cell receptor beta chains given below trace back to one sample, sequenced in a study of response to subunit inactivated influenza vaccine. In TCRdb, the RT-PCR reads were re-called with MiXCR into one record per CDR3 protein. The repertoire holds hundreds of thousands of distinct CDR3 sequences, with over 10% as singletons. The material was PBMCs from blood, obtained 40 to 50 days after vaccination. These receptors all come from a man aged 45 to 65 who received an inactivated influenza vaccine.

This clonotype was counted a single time. This CDR3 reads CASSYDRTSGDKNIQYF. The CDR3 coding sequence is TGTGCCAGCAGTTACGATAGGACTAGCGGGGACAAAAACATTCAGTACTTC. The rearrangement joins TRBV6-2 or TRBV6-3 to TRBJ2-4; 12 bases are a match to TRBD2. From germline, CDR1 is MNHEY and CDR2 SVGEGT. With V trimmed by 2 bases and J by 3 bases, 5 bases remained unmatched. The CDR3 totals 17 residues.

This clonotype was seen at least ten times. The genes are TRBV6-5 and TRBJ2-1; 7 bases are shared with TRBD2. The ends lost 2 bases at V and 4 bases at J; junction bases unmatched: 14. The CDR3 is 18 amino acids. CDR1 MNHEY and CDR2 SVGAGI come from the germline V gene. CDR3 sequence reads: CASSYRRRAGVPYNEQFF. In DNA form, the CDR3 reads TGTGCCAGCAGTTACCGGAGGAGGGCGGGAGTCCCTTACAATGAGCAGTTCTTC.

In its sample, this clonotype was seen a few times. This chain joins TRBV7-2 and TRBJ2-7; the match to TRBD1 covers 7 bases. The CDR3 extends over 15 amino acids. V was pared by 6 bases and J by 2 bases, with 10 bases of the junction left unmatched. Germline-derived CDR1 and CDR2 are SGHTA and FQGNSA. The CDR3 DNA is TGTGCCAGCAGTACCAGGGGGAGCGCCGCCTACGAGCAGTACTTC. It translates to CASSTRGSAAYEQYF.

The chain links TRBV7-9 to TRBJ2-7; tentative D call: TRBD2 (5 bases). Trimming took 5 bases from V and 2 from J, leaving 19 bases between them. The CDR3 extends over 16 amino acids. Germline V lookup: CDR1 SEHNR, CDR2 FQNEAQ (reference sequence). Here the CDR3 reads CASSTASGADAYEQYF. In nucleotides, the CDR3 is TGTGCCAGCAGCACAGCGTCTGGAGCGGATGCCTACGAGCAGTACTTC. Filled out from reference TRBV7-9 and TRBJ2-7, the complete variable domain reads DTGVSQNPRHKITKRGQNVTFRCDPISEHNRLYWYRQTLGQGPEFLTYFQNEAQLEKSRLLSDRFSAERPKGSFSTLEIQRTEQGDSAMYLCASSTASGADAYEQYFGPGTRLTVT.

This clonotype was counted many times. This chain connects TRBV29-1 to TRBJ2-7; 7 nucleotides align to TRBD2. CDR1 and CDR2 from the germline V gene are SQVTM and ANQGSEA. Germline trimming cut 6 bases from V and 3 bases from J; bases unmatched to any gene: 5. This CDR3 contains 12 residues. The CDR3 coding sequence is TGCAGCGTGGGGGGAGGGATCTACGAGCAGTACTTC. Amino acid sequence: CSVGGGIYEQYF.

The V call is TRBV20-1, the J call TRBJ2-7, with no clear D. V dropped 5 bases and J dropped 2 bases, with 19 bases sitting between them. This CDR3 has 15 amino acids. CDR1 is DFQATT, CDR2 SNEGSKA, per germline (reference sequence). In DNA form, the CDR3 reads TGCAGTGCTGGGATGCATCGCAGGTCACCCTACGAGCAGTACTTC. Translating it yields CSAGMHRRSPYEQYF.

This clonotype was detected only a few times. The chain recombines TRBV6-5 with TRBJ1-1; D unresolved. The CDR3 is made up of 15 amino acids. CDR1 is MNHEY and CDR2 is SVGAGI in the germline V gene. With 0 bases removed from V and 0 bases from J, the gap between germline ends came to 8 bases. The CDR3 coding sequence is TGTGCCAGCAGTTACTCGATACAGATGAACACTGAAGCTTTCTTT. Translating gives CASSYSIQMNTEAFF.

At least ten counts were recorded for this clonotype. The chain combines TRBV24-1 with TRBJ2-7; D uncertain. CDR1 KGHDR and CDR2 SFDVKD come from the germline V gene. V was shortened by 4 bases and J by 8 bases, with 8 bases between the two germline ends. The CDR3 has 11 amino acids. CDR3 bases: TGTGCCACCAGTGAATCAAACAAGCAGTACTTC. Translating it yields CATSESNKQYF.

The sample holds a few counts of this clonotype. The chain links TRBV5-1 to TRBJ2-7; TRBD2 matches 14 bases. The CDR3 spans 18 residues. V shed 3 bases, J shed 1 base, and the junction held 9 bases outside the gene matches. Per germline, CDR1 SGHRS and CDR2 YFSETQ. This CDR3 reads CASSSRTSGRSSSYEQYF. The CDR3 DNA follows: TGCGCCAGCAGCTCCCGGACTAGCGGGAGGAGTTCATCCTACGAGCAGTACTTC.

This clonotype was picked up many times. This sequence joins TRBV7-2 and TRBJ2-7, with TRBD2 identical over 8 bases. The length of the CDR3 is 16 residues. V lost 1 base and J lost 2; bases outside the gene matches: 7. Germline CDR1 reads SGHTA; CDR2 reads FQGNSA. For the CDR3, the DNA is TGTGCCAGCAGCTTAGGGTCGAGCGGGGGCACCTACGAGCAGTACTTC. Protein sequence: CASSLGSSGGTYEQYF. Combining the CDR3 with reference TRBV7-2 and TRBJ2-7 gives the whole variable domain GAGVSQSPSNKVTEKGKDVELRCDPISGHTALYWYRQSLGQGLEFLIYFQGNSAPDKSGLPSDRFSAERTGGSVSTLTIQRTQQEDSAVYLCASSLGSSGGTYEQYFGPGTRLTVT.

This clonotype is a singleton in its sample. One base away lies a much larger clone, so this may be a sequencing read error. The CDR3 loop reads CASSIERDTQYF. In DNA, the CDR3 is TGTGCCAGCAGCATAGAGCGTGATACGCAGTATTTT. The chain couples TRBV7-9 to TRBJ2-3, with D hard to call. The CDR3 spans 12 residues. With 5 bases removed from V and 6 bases from J, the gap between germline ends came to 9 bases. Germline CDR1 is SEHNR and CDR2 is FQNEAQ (reference sequence).

There are many counts of this clonotype. V and J are TRBV7-2 and TRBJ2-1; D is ambiguous. Germline values: CDR1 SGHTA, CDR2 FQGNSA. V lost 6 bases, J lost 7 bases, and 16 bases lay in between. The CDR3 has 14 amino acids. In DNA, the CDR3 is TGTGCCAGCAGGGCGTCAACCAATAGGAATGAGCAGTTCTTC. Protein sequence: CASRASTNRNEQFF.

The chain has TRBV7-2 and TRBJ2-2, with 10 bases that match TRBD2. The CDR3 is made up of 16 amino acids. Per germline, CDR1 SGHTA and CDR2 FQGNSA. J lost 5 bases, V lost 4 bases, and 7 bases had no gene match. CDR3: CASSSQGTSATGELFF. The CDR3 coding sequence is TGTGCCAGCAGCTCACAGGGGACTAGCGCTACCGGGGAGCTGTTTTTT.